Sequencing of this TCR beta chain was carried out in a study of blood T cell repertoires in COVID-19. Study as a whole: Italy, Spain and the United States were the sources of the convalescent and acute COVID-19 samples. Sample material is recorded as cDNA or gDNA derived from T cells, B-cell-depleted T cells, or PBMCs.

Per the authors' pipeline: Nucleated cell counts were estimated from reference gene primer amplification. Assay: immunoSEQ multiplex PCR; the TCRdb copy retains only in-frame clones and omits some. Clone size and V and J calls were adopted from that table, with D and trimming inferred from the DNA. Of about 94,000 clones listed, around 87% are singletons. This receptor was obtained from a woman of 80 years or more with acute or convalescent COVID-19. The material sequenced was peripheral blood.

The CDR3 loop is CASSPPPGQPSYEQYF. CDR3 DNA sequence: TGTGCCAGCAGCCCGCCGCCGGGACAGCCCTCCTACGAGCAGTACTTC. The chain has TRBV5-4 and TRBJ2-7; TRBD1 matches at 7 bases. This CDR3 spans 16 amino acids. Germline CDR1 and CDR2: SGHNT and YYREEE (reference sequence). The V and J ends lost 4 bases and 0 bases, in that order; junction bases with no gene match: 10.